A selection of T cell receptor beta chains follows, all from one sample in a study of shared clonotypes between healthy human individuals. The protocol was immunoSEQ multiplex PCR, while the TCRdb copy is restricted to in-frame clones and leaves out a portion. In the table there are approximately 2.4 million clones, 95% of which are singletons. The specimen was naive CD4+ T cells sorted from blood. The receptor source for this set is a man younger than 30 in good health. CDR3s include the opening cysteine and the closing phenylalanine or tryptophan. A D gene is named only where the DNA matches it firmly. Where a row states a size, it is once, few, many or the class of an expanded clone; other rows omit it.

>TRBV7-2|NA|TRBJ1-3|NA
CASSLNSLTDNSGNTIYF
TGTGCCAGCAGCTTGAACAGCCTTACTGACAACTCTGGAAACACCATATATTTT
>TRBV28|NA|TRBJ1-2|NA
CATAPAGGDYGYTF
TGTGCCACTGCCCCCGCGGGAGGGGACTATGGCTACACCTTC
>TRBV30|NA|TRBJ1-2|TRBD1
CAWSVGTVNGYTF
TGTGCCTGGAGTGTCGGGACAGTCAATGGCTACACCTTC
>TRBV30|NA|TRBJ2-3|NA
CAWSGEQGSTDTQYF
TGTGCCTGGTCGGGGGAGCAGGGTAGCACAGATACGCAGTATTTT
>TRBV6-5|NA|TRBJ2-3|NA
CASSYRDTQYF
TGTGCCAGCAGTTACAGGGATACGCAGTATTTT
>TRBV11-2|NA|TRBJ2-3|NA
CASRGTATDTQYF
TGTGCCAGCAGAGGGACGGCCACAGATACGCAGTATTTT
>TRBV11-2|NA|TRBJ2-2|NA
CASSLLRAVNTGELFF
TGTGCCAGCAGCTTGCTAAGGGCAGTGAACACCGGGGAGCTGTTTTTT
>TRBV9|NA|TRBJ1-1|TRBD1
CASSARQGSNTEAFF
TGTGCCAGCAGCGCCCGACAGGGATCGAACACTGAAGCTTTCTTT
>TRBV7-7|NA|TRBJ2-5|NA
CASSYGTSETQYF
TGTGCTAGCAGCTATGGGACTTCGGAGACCCAGTACTTC
>TRBV28|once|TRBJ1-2|TRBD1
CASSSGGTGSYGYTF
TGTGCCAGCAGTTCAGGAGGGACAGGGAGCTATGGCTACACCTTC